The rows below give T cell receptor beta chains drawn from one sample of a study of blood T cells in healthy people across ages. MiXCR was run by TCRdb on the 5' RACE reads, yielding one entry per CDR3 protein. The sample holds approximately 1.5 million distinct CDR3 sequences, under 55% seen once. The sample was blood. The source is a woman aged 18-29 years in good health. The CDR3 runs from the conserved cysteine through the conserved F or W. The order of the fields is CDR3 DNA, CDR3 protein, J gene, clone size, D gene, V gene. D genes are given only for firm matches. Expanded clones are given a class, and other clones once, few, many or no size at all.

cdr3_nt: TGTGCCAGCAACGGGGGACTAGCGGGAGAAGCCGCCTACAATGAGCAGTTCTTC
cdr3_aa: CASNGGLAGEAAYNEQFF
j_call: TRBJ2-1
clone_size: NA
d_call: TRBD2
v_call: TRBV2

cdr3_nt: TGTGCCAGCCAGACAGGGATTGTGACAGATACGCAGTATTTT
cdr3_aa: CASQTGIVTDTQYF
j_call: TRBJ2-3
clone_size: NA
d_call: TRBD1
v_call: TRBV2

cdr3_nt: TGCGCCAGCAGCTCCCACCTAGCGGGAGCCACCTACAATGAGCAGTTCTTC
cdr3_aa: CASSSHLAGATYNEQFF
j_call: TRBJ2-1
clone_size: NA
d_call: TRBD2
v_call: TRBV5-1

cdr3_nt: TGTGCCATCAGTGAGTCGGGGACTAGCGGGGGCTCCTACAATGAGCAGTTCTTC
cdr3_aa: CAISESGTSGGSYNEQFF
j_call: TRBJ2-1
clone_size: NA
d_call: TRBD2
v_call: TRBV10-3

cdr3_nt: TGTGCCAGCACCAAACAGGTCAATCAGCCCCAGCATTTT
cdr3_aa: CASTKQVNQPQHF
j_call: TRBJ1-5
clone_size: NA
d_call: NA
v_call: TRBV7-2

cdr3_nt: TGTGCCACCAGCAGAGCCAGACGGGGGAACACTGAAGCTTTCTTT
cdr3_aa: CATSRARRGNTEAFF
j_call: TRBJ1-1
clone_size: NA
d_call: NA
v_call: TRBV15

cdr3_nt: TGTGCCAGCAGCTTAGGGGTGTATTATAACTATGGCTACACCTTC
cdr3_aa: CASSLGVYYNYGYTF
j_call: TRBJ1-2
clone_size: NA
d_call: NA
v_call: TRBV7-2

cdr3_nt: TGTGCCAGCAGCCAAGGCGTGCCCGGGGAGCTGTTTTTT
cdr3_aa: CASSQGVPGELFF
j_call: TRBJ2-2
clone_size: NA
d_call: NA
v_call: TRBV3-1

cdr3_nt: TGCAGTGCTAGTGGGGCAGACCCTAACTATGGCTACACCTTC
cdr3_aa: CSASGADPNYGYTF
j_call: TRBJ1-2
clone_size: few
d_call: NA
v_call: TRBV20-1

cdr3_nt: TGTGCCAGCAGTTACTCGGCGGGACAGGACTCCTACAATGAGCCGTTCTTC
cdr3_aa: CASSYSAGQDSYNEPFF
j_call: TRBJ2-1
clone_size: NA
d_call: TRBD1
v_call: TRBV6-2/TRBV6-3

cdr3_nt: TGTGCCAGCAGTTTCGGACAGGGTATGCTCTACGAGCAGTACTTC
cdr3_aa: CASSFGQGMLYEQYF
j_call: TRBJ2-7
clone_size: NA
d_call: TRBD1
v_call: TRBV27

cdr3_nt: TGCGCCAGCAGCCCTGGTGGTACAGACATCTACGAGCAGTACTTC
cdr3_aa: CASSPGGTDIYEQYF
j_call: TRBJ2-7
clone_size: NA
d_call: NA
v_call: TRBV5-1

cdr3_nt: TGTGCCAGCAGCTTCGTGGGAGATACGCAGTATTTT
cdr3_aa: CASSFVGDTQYF
j_call: TRBJ2-3
clone_size: many
d_call: NA
v_call: TRBV7-2

cdr3_nt: TGTGCCAGCAGCGTCTCCCCCCAGAGGACAGGGAACTATGGCTACACCTTC
cdr3_aa: CASSVSPQRTGNYGYTF
j_call: TRBJ1-2
clone_size: NA
d_call: TRBD1
v_call: TRBV9

cdr3_nt: TGCGCCAGCAGCCAAGAGGTGGTAAGGGGGAGACGGTACAATGAGCAGTTCTTC
cdr3_aa: CASSQEVVRGRRYNEQFF
j_call: TRBJ2-1
clone_size: NA
d_call: NA
v_call: TRBV4-3

cdr3_nt: TGCGCCAGCAGCTTGACCAGGGGGACGCACGAGCAGTACTTC
cdr3_aa: CASSLTRGTHEQYF
j_call: TRBJ2-7
clone_size: few
d_call: TRBD1
v_call: TRBV5-1

cdr3_nt: TGTGCCAGCTCACCTGCTACCGGGACAAGGGATGGCTACACCTTC
cdr3_aa: CASSPATGTRDGYTF
j_call: TRBJ1-2
clone_size: NA
d_call: NA
v_call: TRBV18

cdr3_nt: TGTGCCAGCAGCCGTACCCTCCCCCGTAACAATGAGCAGTACTTC
cdr3_aa: CASSRTLPRNNEQYF
j_call: TRBJ2-7
clone_size: NA
d_call: NA
v_call: TRBV12-3/TRBV12-4

cdr3_nt: TGCAGCGTGTCCCCGGGACAGGGGGACTCAGCTTTCTTT
cdr3_aa: CSVSPGQGDSAFF
j_call: TRBJ1-1
clone_size: NA
d_call: TRBD1
v_call: TRBV29-1

cdr3_nt: TGTGCCAGCAGTTCCCTCTCCGACAGGGAATATACCGGGGAGCTGTTTTTT
cdr3_aa: CASSSLSDREYTGELFF
j_call: TRBJ2-2
clone_size: NA
d_call: TRBD1
v_call: TRBV28

cdr3_nt: TGCAGCGTTGTCTCCCCCTTACCCGGACCAGATACGCAGTATTTT
cdr3_aa: CSVVSPLPGPDTQYF
j_call: TRBJ2-3
clone_size: few
d_call: NA
v_call: TRBV29-1

cdr3_nt: TGTGCCAGCAGCCATCCTTGGGCAGATACGCAGTATTTT
cdr3_aa: CASSHPWADTQYF
j_call: TRBJ2-3
clone_size: few
d_call: NA
v_call: TRBV13

cdr3_nt: TGCGCCAGCAGCTTCTCAGGGTCTGAGAACGAGCAGTACTTC
cdr3_aa: CASSFSGSENEQYF
j_call: TRBJ2-7
clone_size: NA
d_call: NA
v_call: TRBV5-1

cdr3_nt: TGTGCCTGGAGTGTAGAGGGCCACACTGAAGCTTTCTTT
cdr3_aa: CAWSVEGHTEAFF
j_call: TRBJ1-1
clone_size: NA
d_call: NA
v_call: TRBV30

cdr3_nt: TGTGCCAGCAGTTTATCTCGGACAGCTAACTATGGCTACACCTTC
cdr3_aa: CASSLSRTANYGYTF
j_call: TRBJ1-2
clone_size: many
d_call: NA
v_call: TRBV12-3/TRBV12-4

cdr3_nt: TGTGCCAGCAGCTTGGAAAATACGCAGTATTTT
cdr3_aa: CASSLENTQYF
j_call: TRBJ2-3
clone_size: NA
d_call: NA
v_call: TRBV7-9

cdr3_nt: TGTGCCAGCAGTACCAATGGATATCAGCCCCAGCATTTT
cdr3_aa: CASSTNGYQPQHF
j_call: TRBJ1-5
clone_size: few
d_call: NA
v_call: TRBV6-2/TRBV6-3

cdr3_nt: TGTGCCAGCAGTTACTCCGAGGCGGACGAGCAGTACTTC
cdr3_aa: CASSYSEADEQYF
j_call: TRBJ2-7
clone_size: NA
d_call: NA
v_call: TRBV6-2/TRBV6-3

cdr3_nt: TGTGCCAGCAGCCCCGGGACAGGTATAGAAGCTTTCTTT
cdr3_aa: CASSPGTGIEAFF
j_call: TRBJ1-1
clone_size: NA
d_call: TRBD1
v_call: TRBV7-3

cdr3_nt: TGCAGCGTTGAAGGAGCAGCTACGCAGTATTTT
cdr3_aa: CSVEGAATQYF
j_call: TRBJ2-3
clone_size: NA
d_call: NA
v_call: TRBV29-1

cdr3_nt: TGTGCCAGCAGCCCCCCCGACAGGGAGAATGAGCAGTACTTC
cdr3_aa: CASSPPDRENEQYF
j_call: TRBJ2-7
clone_size: NA
d_call: TRBD1
v_call: TRBV13

cdr3_nt: TGCGCCAGCAGCACTGGGACAGGCAAGAAGTATGGCTACACCTTC
cdr3_aa: CASSTGTGKKYGYTF
j_call: TRBJ1-2
clone_size: NA
d_call: TRBD1
v_call: TRBV4-3

cdr3_nt: TGTGCCAGCAGCCAAGATAACTCGGACAGTATTGGGCTCCAAGAGACCCAGTACTTC
cdr3_aa: CASSQDNSDSIGLQETQYF
j_call: TRBJ2-5
clone_size: few
d_call: NA
v_call: TRBV3-1

cdr3_nt: TGTGCCAGCAGGACAGGTTTGGAAACTGAAGCTTTCTTT
cdr3_aa: CASRTGLETEAFF
j_call: TRBJ1-1
clone_size: NA
d_call: NA
v_call: TRBV6-5

cdr3_nt: TGTGCCAGCAGTTTTTACGTGGTCGAGCAGTACTTC
cdr3_aa: CASSFYVVEQYF
j_call: TRBJ2-7
clone_size: NA
d_call: NA
v_call: TRBV12-3/TRBV12-4

cdr3_nt: TGTGCCAGCAGTTACGCGGGGGGAGGGGGCTATGGCTACACCTTC
cdr3_aa: CASSYAGGGGYGYTF
j_call: TRBJ1-2
clone_size: NA
d_call: NA
v_call: TRBV6-5

cdr3_nt: TGCAGCGCCCACGTAGGGGCTAGCACCGGGGAGCTGTTTTTT
cdr3_aa: CSAHVGASTGELFF
j_call: TRBJ2-2
clone_size: NA
d_call: NA
v_call: TRBV29-1

cdr3_nt: TGTGCCAGCAGCGGATGGGACAGCTTCTCTGGGGCCAACGTCCTGACTTTC
cdr3_aa: CASSGWDSFSGANVLTF
j_call: TRBJ2-6
clone_size: NA
d_call: TRBD1
v_call: TRBV14

cdr3_nt: TGTGCCAGCAGCTCCACCTACAATTCTGAAGCTTTCTTT
cdr3_aa: CASSSTYNSEAFF
j_call: TRBJ1-1
clone_size: few
d_call: NA
v_call: TRBV7-9

cdr3_nt: TGCAGTGCTAGTACGGCGGGAGGTCGAAATGAGCAGTTCTTC
cdr3_aa: CSASTAGGRNEQFF
j_call: TRBJ2-1
clone_size: NA
d_call: TRBD2
v_call: TRBV20-1

cdr3_nt: TGTGCCAGTAGTACCGGGACGGCCACAGATACGCAGTATTTT
cdr3_aa: CASSTGTATDTQYF
j_call: TRBJ2-3
clone_size: few
d_call: NA
v_call: TRBV5-1

cdr3_nt: TGCAGCGGCGAGGACACGGACACAGATACGCAGTATTTT
cdr3_aa: CSGEDTDTDTQYF
j_call: TRBJ2-3
clone_size: few
d_call: NA
v_call: TRBV29-1

cdr3_nt: TGTGCCAGCAGCTTCCCGGACAGGGGGCTCTCAGATACGCAGTATTTT
cdr3_aa: CASSFPDRGLSDTQYF
j_call: TRBJ2-3
clone_size: few
d_call: TRBD1
v_call: TRBV7-2

cdr3_nt: TGTGCCAGCAGCCAAAAGGACTCACGGGACTATGGCTACACCTTC
cdr3_aa: CASSQKDSRDYGYTF
j_call: TRBJ1-2
clone_size: NA
d_call: NA
v_call: TRBV16

cdr3_nt: TGTGCCAGCAGTGCCCGGGACAGGCCCTACGAGCAGTACTTC
cdr3_aa: CASSARDRPYEQYF
j_call: TRBJ2-7
clone_size: NA
d_call: TRBD1
v_call: TRBV27

cdr3_nt: TGTGCCATCAGTGAGTCGCCGGGACAACTCTACGAGCAGTACTTC
cdr3_aa: CAISESPGQLYEQYF
j_call: TRBJ2-7
clone_size: few
d_call: NA
v_call: TRBV10-3

cdr3_nt: TGTGCCAGCAGTGTTAGGGGACGTAATGGGGGCTACACCTTC
cdr3_aa: CASSVRGRNGGYTF
j_call: TRBJ1-2
clone_size: NA
d_call: NA
v_call: TRBV12-3/TRBV12-4

cdr3_nt: TGCGCCAGCGGAACGAGGGGACCGGTCACCGGGGAGCTGTTTTTT
cdr3_aa: CASGTRGPVTGELFF
j_call: TRBJ2-2
clone_size: NA
d_call: NA
v_call: TRBV4-1

cdr3_nt: TGCAGCGTTGTGAACCTAAGGGTCAGCTACGAGCAGTACTTC
cdr3_aa: CSVVNLRVSYEQYF
j_call: TRBJ2-7
clone_size: NA
d_call: NA
v_call: TRBV29-1

cdr3_nt: TGCGCCAGCAGAGACCGTTTCCTTCGGAGCACAGATACGCAGTATTTT
cdr3_aa: CASRDRFLRSTDTQYF
j_call: TRBJ2-3
clone_size: few
d_call: NA
v_call: TRBV4-3

cdr3_nt: TGTGCCACCAGCAGCTCTCGGGGGGGAAAACTGTTTTTT
cdr3_aa: CATSSSRGGKLFF
j_call: TRBJ1-4
clone_size: few
d_call: NA
v_call: TRBV15

cdr3_nt: TGTGCCAGTGCCGGGACGGAAACCTACGAGCAGTACTTC
cdr3_aa: CASAGTETYEQYF
j_call: TRBJ2-7
clone_size: NA
d_call: NA
v_call: TRBV7-9

cdr3_nt: TGTGCCAGCAAGGGACTAGCGGGGTCCCCTGAGACCCAGTACTTC
cdr3_aa: CASKGLAGSPETQYF
j_call: TRBJ2-5
clone_size: few
d_call: TRBD2
v_call: TRBV2

cdr3_nt: TGTGCCAGCAACGATCTAGCGCAGCCCCAGCATTTT
cdr3_aa: CASNDLAQPQHF
j_call: TRBJ1-5
clone_size: few
d_call: NA
v_call: TRBV6-2/TRBV6-3

cdr3_nt: TGCAGTGCTAGGGGGGAAGACACTGAAGCTTTCTTT
cdr3_aa: CSARGEDTEAFF
j_call: TRBJ1-1
clone_size: few
d_call: NA
v_call: TRBV20-1